The 6 T cell receptor beta chains below all came from one sample that was sequenced in a study of cytomegalovirus exposure and HLA in healthy donors. Profiling relied on immunoSEQ multiplex PCR, and the TCRdb table lists in-frame clones only, not all of them. The table lists roughly 330,000 clones, around 90% of them singletons, with roughly 1.2% in the top ten. Sequencing was done on a sample of PBMCs. These receptor sequences come from a woman in her 30s in good health and CMV-seropositive.

The chain links TRBV19 to TRBJ1-2, with no clear D. The length of the CDR3 is 13 residues. Per germline, CDR1 LNHDA and CDR2 SQIVND (reference sequence). Trimming cost V 1 base and J 2 bases, with 5 bases left between them. This CDR3 is CASSIGRNYGYTF. CDR3 sequence (DNA): TGTGCCAGTAGTATAGGCAGGAACTATGGCTACACCTTC. The full variable domain, its missing parts supplied by reference TRBV19 and TRBJ1-2, is DGGITQSPKYLFRKEGQNVTLSCEQNLNHDAMYWYRQDPGQGLRLIYYSQIVNDFQKGDIAEGYSVSREKKESFPLTVTSAQKNPTAFYLCASSIGRNYGYTFGSGTRLTVV.

This chain joins TRBV4-3 and TRBJ1-1; D call uncertain. This CDR3 spans 18 amino acids. Germline V gives CDR1 LGHNA, CDR2 YSLEER. V lost 5 bases and J 0 bases, leaving 22 bases between the germline ends. CDR3 DNA: TGCGCCAGCAGCACAACCGTGGGTGACGTGGTGATGAACACTGAAGCTTTCTTT. It is translated as CASSTTVGDVVMNTEAFF.

The chain joins TRBV28 to TRBJ1-6; 8 nucleotides agree with TRBD1. The CDR3 has 15 residues. From germline, CDR1 is MDHEN and CDR2 SYDVKM. The J segment lost 7 bases and the V segment lost 4 bases, leaving 6 bases of the junction unmatched. CDR3 loop: CASSSPGQVNSPLHF. The CDR3 DNA follows: TGTGCCAGCAGTTCACCGGGACAGGTGAATTCACCCCTCCACTTT.

The chain recombines TRBV6-5 with TRBJ1-2, with TRBD1 as a possible D gene (6 bases). The CDR3 runs to 15 residues. Germline CDR1 reads MNHEY; CDR2 reads SVGAGI. V shed 2 bases and J shed 8 bases, with 18 bases lying between them. CDR3 sequence (DNA): TGTGCCAGCAGTTACGGGACGGGGGGCGCGGGAGGCTACACCTTC. Amino acids: CASSYGTGGAGGYTF.

This sequence joins TRBV6-6 and TRBJ2-5, with unresolved D. The CDR3 loop spans 12 amino acids. The germline V and J ends were trimmed by 8 bases and 5 bases, with 12 bases remaining between them. Germline V lookup: CDR1 MNHNY, CDR2 SVGAGI (reference sequence). The chain's CDR3 is CASGTVQETQYF. The CDR3 region has the DNA TGTGCCAGCGGAACAGTTCAGGAGACCCAGTACTTC.

A remark on this clone: The conserved phenylalanine or tryptophan normally closing the CDR3 is absent here, so this likely arose from a read error. The limits of the CDR3 on the DNA are not certain, so only TCRdb's listed CDR3 is given. The rearrangement links TRBV10-3 to TRBJ2-7; the listed D gene, TRBD1, was not tested against the DNA. Germline lookup yields CDR1 ENHRY and CDR2 SYGVKD. The CDR3 totals 10 residues, both ends included. CDR3 amino acids: CAIGPGQVTL.